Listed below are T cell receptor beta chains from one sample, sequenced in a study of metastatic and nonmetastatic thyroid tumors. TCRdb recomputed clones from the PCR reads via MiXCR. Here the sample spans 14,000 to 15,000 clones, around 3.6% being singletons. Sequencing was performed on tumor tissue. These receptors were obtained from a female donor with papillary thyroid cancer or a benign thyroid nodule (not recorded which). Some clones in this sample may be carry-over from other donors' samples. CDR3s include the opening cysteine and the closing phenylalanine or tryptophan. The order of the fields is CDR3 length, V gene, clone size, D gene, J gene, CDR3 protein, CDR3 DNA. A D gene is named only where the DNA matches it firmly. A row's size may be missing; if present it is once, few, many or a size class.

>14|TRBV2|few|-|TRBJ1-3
CASSGEISGNTIYF
TGTGCCAGCAGCGGGGAGATCTCTGGAAACACCATATATTTT
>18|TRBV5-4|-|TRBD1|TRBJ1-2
CASSYPGTGPEAIYGYTF
TGTGCCAGCAGCTATCCCGGGACAGGACCGGAGGCTATCTATGGCTACACCTTC
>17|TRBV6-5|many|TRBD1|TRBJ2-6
CASSYMTGDSGANVLTF
TGTGCCAGCAGTTACATGACAGGGGACTCTGGGGCCAACGTCCTGACTTTC
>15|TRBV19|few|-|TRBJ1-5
CASSISRDRNQPQHF
TGTGCCAGTAGTATAAGCAGGGATCGCAATCAGCCCCAGCATTTT
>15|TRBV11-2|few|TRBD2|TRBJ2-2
CASTGTSGRTGELFF
TGTGCCAGCACCGGGACTAGCGGGAGGACCGGGGAGCTGTTTTTT
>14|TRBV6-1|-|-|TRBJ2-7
CASSEMGGQGEQYF
TGTGCCAGCAGTGAAATGGGGGGGCAAGGCGAGCAGTACTTC
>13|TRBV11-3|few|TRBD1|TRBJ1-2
CASSVGTGKGYTF
TGTGCCAGCAGCGTCGGGACAGGGAAAGGCTACACCTTC
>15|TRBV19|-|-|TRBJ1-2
CASNHKRDDAYGYTF
TGTGCCAGTAATCACAAACGGGACGACGCCTATGGCTACACCTTC
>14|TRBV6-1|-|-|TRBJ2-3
CASSQRQGTDTQYF
TGTGCCAGCAGCCAAAGACAGGGCACAGATACGCAGTATTTT
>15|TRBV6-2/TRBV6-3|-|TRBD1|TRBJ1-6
CASRDRGPASGPLHF
TGTGCCAGCAGGGACAGGGGACCCGCCTCGGGACCCCTCCACTTT
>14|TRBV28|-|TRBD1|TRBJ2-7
CASSGSTGGYEQYF
TGTGCCAGCAGTGGGAGTACAGGGGGCTACGAGCAGTACTTC
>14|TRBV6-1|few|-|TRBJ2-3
CASSVGGVTDTQYF
TGTGCCAGCAGTGTTGGCGGGGTCACAGATACGCAGTATTTT
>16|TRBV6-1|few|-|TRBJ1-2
CASSQDRGLSGNGYTF
TGTGCCAGCAGTCAAGACCGGGGCCTGAGCGGAAATGGCTACACCTTC
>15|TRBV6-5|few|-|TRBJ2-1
CASSYATDGATKQFF
TGTGCCAGCAGTTACGCGACCGACGGCGCCACAAAACAGTTCTTC
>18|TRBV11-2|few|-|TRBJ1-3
CASSLRFRLLSSGNTIYF
TGTGCCAGCAGTTTACGGTTCAGGTTGCTTAGCTCTGGAAACACCATATATTTT
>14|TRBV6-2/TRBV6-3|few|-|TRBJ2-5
CASSSRDFQETQYF
TGTGCCAGCAGCTCCCGGGACTTCCAAGAGACCCAGTACTTC
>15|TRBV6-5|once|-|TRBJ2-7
CASSSLKGSGDEQYF
TGTGCCAGCAGTTCCCTCAAGGGATCTGGAGACGAACAGTACTTC
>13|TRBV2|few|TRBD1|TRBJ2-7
CASSQGQAYEQYF
TGTGCCAGCAGTCAAGGACAGGCTTACGAGCAGTACTTC
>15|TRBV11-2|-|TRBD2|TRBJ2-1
CASNILAGVINEQFF
TGTGCCAGCAACATACTAGCGGGAGTAATTAATGAGCAGTTCTTC
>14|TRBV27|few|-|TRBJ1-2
CASKGDEVAYGYTF
TGTGCCAGCAAGGGGGACGAAGTGGCCTATGGCTACACCTTC
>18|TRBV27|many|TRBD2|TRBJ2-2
CASSFKTSGRTNTGELFF
TGTGCCAGCAGTTTTAAGACTAGCGGGAGGACGAACACCGGGGAGCTGTTTTTT
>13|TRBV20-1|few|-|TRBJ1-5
CSASRGSNQPQHF
TGCAGTGCTAGTCGGGGGTCGAATCAGCCCCAGCATTTT
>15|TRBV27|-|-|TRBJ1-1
CASSWKGPLETEAFF
TGTGCCAGCAGTTGGAAGGGACCCCTAGAAACTGAAGCTTTCTTT